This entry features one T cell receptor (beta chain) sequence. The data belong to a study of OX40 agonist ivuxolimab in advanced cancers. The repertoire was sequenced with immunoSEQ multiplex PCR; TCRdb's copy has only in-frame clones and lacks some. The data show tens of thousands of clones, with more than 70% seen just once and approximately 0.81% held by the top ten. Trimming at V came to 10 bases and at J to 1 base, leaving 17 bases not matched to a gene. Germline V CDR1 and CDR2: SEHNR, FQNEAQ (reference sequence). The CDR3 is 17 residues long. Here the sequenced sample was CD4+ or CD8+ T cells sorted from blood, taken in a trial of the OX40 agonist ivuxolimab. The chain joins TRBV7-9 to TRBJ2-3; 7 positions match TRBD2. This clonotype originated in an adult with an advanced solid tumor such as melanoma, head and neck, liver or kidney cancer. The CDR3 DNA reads TGTGCCACCCGAGGGTGGTCTTTGGCGGGGGGCACAGATACGCAGTATTTT. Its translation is CATRGWSLAGGTDTQYF. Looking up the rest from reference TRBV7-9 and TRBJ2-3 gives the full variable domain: DTGVSQNPRHKITKRGQNVTFRCDPISEHNRLYWYRQTLGQGPEFLTYFQNEAQLEKSRLLSDRFSAERPKGSFSTLEIQRTEQGDSAMYLCATRGWSLAGGTDTQYFGPGTRLTVL.